The source of this TCR beta chain is a study of long-term antiretroviral therapy in people with HIV. Version v3.0 of the immunoSEQ assay was performed at survey level. Produced via immunoSEQ multiplex PCR; TCRdb's table is partial and in-frame only. Among tens of thousands of clones listed, roughly 90% were seen once. The V end lost 3 bases, the J end lost 4 bases, and 13 bases lay between the germline ends. The CDR3 has 15 amino acids. Germline values: CDR1 MGHDK, CDR2 SYGVNS. This TCR derives from a man between 18 and 29 years old with HIV. The chain uses TRBV25-1 and TRBJ1-3; weak D call: TRBD1 (5 bases). This specimen consisted of unsorted PBMCs, obtained 3.1 years after starting antiretroviral therapy. The CDR3 is CASSDRDGLGNTIYF. The CDR3 DNA reads as TGTGCCAGCAGTGATCGGGACGGATTAGGAAACACCATATATTTT.